This T cell receptor beta chain was captured in a study of Ad26.COV2.S vaccination and SARS-CoV-2 variants. Looking at the study overall: Donor was assigned to the Ad26.COV2.S arm of trial COV1001. Ad26.COV2.S was injected intramuscularly once or twice, 56 days apart.

The assay was immunoSEQ multiplex PCR, and TCRdb's table has in-frame clones only and misses some. The sample includes just over 350,000 clones, about 85% of them seen just once. Documented treatment: roughly 19 received Ad26.COV2.S at low or high dose, single or two shots; about five received placebo; per-sample allocation not given. Collection of the samples took place on day 63 after the first injection of vaccine or placebo. Regarding the study as a whole: Ad26.COV2.S recipients had broader spike-specific TCRs (P = 0.0014).

Comments on this clone: Antigen: not known.

This sample comprised peripheral blood, obtained in a trial of Ad26.COV2.S vaccine versus placebo. The sequence was obtained from a person aged 18 to 65 who received the Ad26.COV2.S COVID-19 vaccine or a placebo.

Here the CDR3 DNA reads TGTGCCAGCAGCCAATTGGCGGTAGCTAATGAAAAACTGTTTTTT. Its protein product is CASSQLAVANEKLFF. The chain has TRBV14 and TRBJ1-4; D call uncertain. The CDR3 consists of 15 residues. Trimming took off 2 bases at V and 3 bases at J, with 10 bases between the two ends. The germline V gene encodes CDR1 SGHDN and CDR2 FVKESK. Variable domain in full (rest from reference TRBV14 and TRBJ1-4): EAGVTQFPSHSVIEKGQTVTLRCDPISGHDNLYWYRRVMGKEIKFLLHFVKESKQDESGMPNNRFLAERTGGTYSTLKVQPAELEDSGVYFCASSQLAVANEKLFFGSGTQLSVL.